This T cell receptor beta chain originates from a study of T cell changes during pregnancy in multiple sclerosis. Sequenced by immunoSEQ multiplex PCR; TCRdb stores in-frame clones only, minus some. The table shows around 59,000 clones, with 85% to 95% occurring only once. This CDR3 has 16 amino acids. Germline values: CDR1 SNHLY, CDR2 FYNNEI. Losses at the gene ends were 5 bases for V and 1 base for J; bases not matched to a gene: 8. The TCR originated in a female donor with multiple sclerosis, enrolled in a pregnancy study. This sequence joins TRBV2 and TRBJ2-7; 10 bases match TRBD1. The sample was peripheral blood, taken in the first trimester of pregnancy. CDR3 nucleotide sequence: TGTGCCAGCAGTCGCCTTCGGGACAGGGGTTCCTACGAGCAGTACTTC. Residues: CASSRLRDRGSYEQYF.